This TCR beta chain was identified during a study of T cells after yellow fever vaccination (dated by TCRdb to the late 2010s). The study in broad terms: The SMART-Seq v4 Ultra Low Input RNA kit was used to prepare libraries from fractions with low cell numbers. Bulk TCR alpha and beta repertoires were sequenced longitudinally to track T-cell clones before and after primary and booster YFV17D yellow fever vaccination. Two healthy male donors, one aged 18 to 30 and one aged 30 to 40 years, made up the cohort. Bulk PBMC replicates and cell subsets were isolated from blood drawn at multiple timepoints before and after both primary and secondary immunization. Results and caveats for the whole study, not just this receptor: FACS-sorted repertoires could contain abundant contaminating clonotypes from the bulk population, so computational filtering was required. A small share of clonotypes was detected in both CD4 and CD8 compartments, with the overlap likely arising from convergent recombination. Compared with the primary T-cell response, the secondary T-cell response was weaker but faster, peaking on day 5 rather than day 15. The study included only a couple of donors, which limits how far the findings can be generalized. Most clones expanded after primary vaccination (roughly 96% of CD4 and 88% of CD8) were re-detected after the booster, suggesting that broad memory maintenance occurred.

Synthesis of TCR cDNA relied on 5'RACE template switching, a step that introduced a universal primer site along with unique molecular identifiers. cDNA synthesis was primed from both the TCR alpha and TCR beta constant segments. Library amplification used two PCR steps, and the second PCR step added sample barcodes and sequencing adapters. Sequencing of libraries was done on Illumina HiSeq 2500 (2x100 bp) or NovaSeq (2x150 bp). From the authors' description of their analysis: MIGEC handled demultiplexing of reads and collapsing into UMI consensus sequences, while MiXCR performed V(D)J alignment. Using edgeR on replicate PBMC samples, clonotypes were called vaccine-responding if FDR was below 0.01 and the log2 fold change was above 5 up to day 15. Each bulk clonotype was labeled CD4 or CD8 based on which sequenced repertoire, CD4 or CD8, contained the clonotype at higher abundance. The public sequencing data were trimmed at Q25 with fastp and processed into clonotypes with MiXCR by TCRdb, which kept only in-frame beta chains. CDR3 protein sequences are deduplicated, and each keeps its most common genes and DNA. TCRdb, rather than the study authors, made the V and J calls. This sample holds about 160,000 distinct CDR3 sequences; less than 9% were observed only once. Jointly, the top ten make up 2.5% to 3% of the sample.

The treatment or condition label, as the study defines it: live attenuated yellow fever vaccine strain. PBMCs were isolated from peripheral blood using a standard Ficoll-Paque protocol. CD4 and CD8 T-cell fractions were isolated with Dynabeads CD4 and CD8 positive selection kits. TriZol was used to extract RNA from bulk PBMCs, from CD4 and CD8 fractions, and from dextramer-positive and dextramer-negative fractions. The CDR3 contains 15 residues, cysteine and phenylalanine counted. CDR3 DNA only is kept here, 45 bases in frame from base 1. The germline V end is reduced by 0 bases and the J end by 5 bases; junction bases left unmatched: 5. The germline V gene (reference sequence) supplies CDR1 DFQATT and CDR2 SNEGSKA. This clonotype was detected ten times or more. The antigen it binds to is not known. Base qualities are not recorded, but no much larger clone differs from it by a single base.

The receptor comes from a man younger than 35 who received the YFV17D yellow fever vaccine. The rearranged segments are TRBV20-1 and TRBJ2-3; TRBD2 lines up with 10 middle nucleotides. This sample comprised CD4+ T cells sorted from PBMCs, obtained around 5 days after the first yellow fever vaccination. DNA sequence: TGCAGTGCTAGAGATGAGCGGGGGGGCAAAGATACGCAGTATTTT. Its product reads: CSARDERGGKDTQYF.